This T cell receptor (beta chain) was documented in a study of blood T cell repertoires in COVID-19. On the study more broadly: Whether acute or convalescent, the COVID-19 samples came from the United States, Italy and Spain.

The CDR3 extends over 14 amino acids. Germline CDR1 is KGHSH and CDR2 is LQKENI. The junction had 2 bases not matched to a gene; V was cut back by 4 bases and J by 4 bases. As processed by the authors: Reference gene primer amplification gave nucleated cell count estimates. The protocol was immunoSEQ multiplex PCR, while the TCRdb copy is restricted to in-frame clones and leaves out a portion. That table supplies the V and J calls and clone size; D and trimming were determined from the DNA. Found here are 120,000 to 150,000 clones, around nine tenths of them singletons; the top ten hold about 5.6%. Sample: peripheral blood. The chain uses TRBV18 and TRBJ1-2; TRBD1 agrees at 11 bases. This receptor was identified in a human donor in a cohort sampled during active COVID-19. CDR3 protein: CASSLGTGGYGYTF. The CDR3 nucleotides read TGTGCCAGCTCACTCGGGACAGGGGGCTATGGCTACACCTTC.